These 7 T cell receptor beta chains came from one sample sequenced in a study of cytomegalovirus exposure and HLA in healthy donors. Profiling relied on immunoSEQ multiplex PCR, and the TCRdb table lists in-frame clones only, not all of them. The table has fewer than 120,000 clones, over 75% seen once; the top ten hold over 1.1%. Sequencing was done on a sample of PBMCs. The receptors come from a woman under 40 in good health and CMV-seropositive.

CDR3 in amino acids: CSARLGLTQYF. The CDR3 coding sequence is TGCAGTGCTAGACTCGGGTTAACCCAGTACTTC. The genes are TRBV20-1 and TRBJ2-5, with D unclear. Germline-derived CDR1 and CDR2 are DFQATT and SNEGSKA (reference sequence). The V and J ends lost 2 bases and 8 bases respectively, with 9 bases between them. This CDR3 region has 11 residues.

The chain employs TRBV27 and TRBJ2-3; no clear D. Trimming cost V 2 bases and J 0 bases, with 6 bases left between them. The CDR3 has 14 residues. Germline V gene data show CDR1 as MNHEY and CDR2 as SMNVEV (reference sequence). The CDR3 DNA is TGTGCCAGCAGTTTAAAGCCTAGCACAGATACGCAGTATTTT. This encodes CASSLKPSTDTQYF.

The gene calls are TRBV12-5 and TRBJ2-3; the D gene is possibly TRBD1 (5 bases). In germline, CDR1 is LGHNT, CDR2 FRNRAP. The CDR3 has 16 amino acids. The V end lost 2 bases, the J end lost 5 bases, and 17 bases lay between the germline ends. CDR3 nucleotides: TGTGCTAGTGGTTTGCACCCCAGGGCTAGAAGAGATACGCAGTATTTT. Translated: CASGLHPRARRDTQYF.

The chain has TRBV7-2 and TRBJ2-3; the match to TRBD2 covers 8 bases. Losses at the gene ends were 2 bases for V and 2 bases for J; bases not matched to a gene: 6. The germline V gene has CDR1 SGHTA and CDR2 FQGNSA. The CDR3 totals 16 residues. The CDR3 sequence: CASSLRLAGFTDTQYF. Here the CDR3 DNA reads TGTGCCAGCAGCTTAAGGCTAGCGGGCTTCACAGATACGCAGTATTTT.

V usage is TRBV6-6 and J usage is TRBJ1-6, with D possibly being TRBD1 (6 bases). In germline, CDR1 is MNHNY, CDR2 SVGAGI (reference sequence). The V gene lost 2 bases and the J gene lost 2 bases, with 7 bases spanning the gap. This CDR3 comprises 15 residues. The CDR3 region has the DNA TGTGCCAGCAGTTACGGGGGCACCTATAATTCACCCCTCCACTTT. Translation gives CASSYGGTYNSPLHF.

The V and J genes are TRBV11-2 and TRBJ2-3; D gene ambiguous. Between the trimmed V and J ends, which lost 3 bases and 5 bases, there was a span of 12 bases. The germline CDR1 and CDR2 sequences are SGHAT and FQNNGV. There are 14 residues in the CDR3. DNA of the CDR3: TGTGCCAGCAGCTTGACGGGTTCTGGAGATACGCAGTATTTT. Residues: CASSLTGSGDTQYF.

J is TRBJ1-1 and V is TRBV9, with D unresolved. V was cut by 2 bases and J by 5 bases, with 13 bases left in between. This CDR3 is 14 amino acids long. Germline-derived CDR1 and CDR2 are SGDLS and YYNGEE. CDR3: CASSVRPTGTEAFF. CDR3 nucleotide sequence: TGTGCCAGCAGCGTCCGGCCGACTGGGACTGAAGCTTTCTTT.